This T cell receptor beta chain is from a study of beta chain features in type 1 diabetes. Trimming pared 2 bases from V and 5 bases from J, leaving 6 bases between. The V gene's germline CDR1 is MNHEY and CDR2 SVGAGI. The CDR3 is made up of 12 amino acids. This clone was observed a handful of times. Its antigen is as yet unknown. Sequencing targeted expressed TCRB transcripts, as all isolated RNA had been reverse transcribed. The table came from immunoSEQ multiplex PCR; TCRdb's copy has only in-frame clones and leaves some out. The table includes hundreds of thousands of clones, approximately 31% detected once. The study, taken as a whole, reports: Naive, central memory and Treg TCRB repertoires seemed to resemble each other more closely in patients than they did in healthy donors. PCR might show a preference for shorter templates, equally across patients and controls.

The TCR was taken from a man aged 18-30 years in good health. Sequences were obtained from naive CD4+ T cells from blood. The chain has TRBV6-5 and TRBJ2-5; D remains ambiguous. The CDR3, as DNA: TGTGCCAGCAGTTACGCTTCCGAGACCCAGTACTTC. Translation gives CASSYASETQYF.